This T cell receptor beta chain comes out of a study of CD8 T cells in Susac syndrome. CD8+ and CD4+ T cells taken from blood had their TCR beta sequenced. The authors negatively isolated CD8+ and CD4+ T cells and FACS-enriched TEMRA cells. Trimming removed 0 bases from V and 3 bases from J, with 16 bases in between. In germline, CDR1 is LGHNA, CDR2 YSLEER. The length of the CDR3 is 17 residues. RNA, at about 0.5 to 1 ug, was reverse transcribed with random hexamers. A multiplex approach, immunoSEQ multiplex PCR, amplified TCR beta CDR3 across 54 Vbeta and 13 Jbeta. TCRdb fed the immunoSEQ multiplex PCR reads into MiXCR, producing one record per CDR3 protein. The data contain 50,000 to 65,000 distinct CDR3 sequences, around 90% of them singletons. To note about this clonotype: Its specificity is unknown.

Findings of the study overall: By the study's own acknowledgment, its TCR sequencing and HLA analysis included relatively few individuals.

This sequence joins TRBV4-3 and TRBJ2-3, with D maybe TRBD2 (6 bases). The receptor's source is a human donor in good health. Sequenced sample: CD8+ T cells from PBMCs. CDR3 sequence: CASSQDGRRDRTDTQYF. The CDR3 DNA sequence: TGCGCCAGCAGCCAAGATGGAAGGAGGGATCGGACAGATACGCAGTATTTT.